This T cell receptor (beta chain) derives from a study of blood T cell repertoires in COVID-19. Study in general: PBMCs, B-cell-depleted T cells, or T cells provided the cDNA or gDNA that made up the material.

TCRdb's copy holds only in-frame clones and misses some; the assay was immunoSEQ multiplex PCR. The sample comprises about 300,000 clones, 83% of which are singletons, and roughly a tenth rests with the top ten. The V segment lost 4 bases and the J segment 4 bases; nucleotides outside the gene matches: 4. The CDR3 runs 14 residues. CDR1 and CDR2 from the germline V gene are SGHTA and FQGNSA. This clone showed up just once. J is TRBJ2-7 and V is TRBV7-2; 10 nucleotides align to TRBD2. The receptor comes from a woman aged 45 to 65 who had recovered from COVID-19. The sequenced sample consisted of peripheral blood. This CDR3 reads CASSSGTSVYEQYF. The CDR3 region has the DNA TGTGCCAGCAGCTCCGGGACTAGCGTTTACGAGCAGTACTTC. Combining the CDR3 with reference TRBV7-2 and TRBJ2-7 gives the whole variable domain GAGVSQSPSNKVTEKGKDVELRCDPISGHTALYWYRQSLGQGLEFLIYFQGNSAPDKSGLPSDRFSAERTGGSVSTLTIQRTQQEDSAVYLCASSSGTSVYEQYFGPGTRLTVT.